These 9 T cell receptor beta chains share one sample of origin, sequenced in a study of patients and donors after allogeneic stem cell transplantation. Via MiXCR, TCRdb re-called the RT-PCR reads, giving one row per CDR3 protein. The profile shows roughly 200,000 distinct CDR3 sequences, around two fifths of them singletons. Sequenced: blood, either unsorted or a sorted T cell fraction (not recorded which). The source of these receptors is a human donor who was either an allogeneic HSCT recipient or a stem cell or donor lymphocyte infusion donor (not recorded which). It is not recorded whose cells these are; they may come from a transplant donor.

The rearrangement links TRBV6-5 to TRBJ2-3, with D unresolved. Germline CDR1 reads MNHEY; CDR2 reads SVGAGI. Trimming left V 10 bases short and J 1 base short, with 15 bases between. This CDR3 has 14 amino acids. DNA of the CDR3: TGTGCCACACAAAGAGTCCGTGGCACAGATACGCAGTATTTT. Its translation is CATQRVRGTDTQYF.

The chain recombines TRBV27 with TRBJ2-3, with 12 bases aligning to TRBD2. CDR1 is MNHEY and CDR2 is SMNVEV in the germline V gene (reference sequence). V lost 5 bases to trimming and J lost 4 bases; unmatched junction nucleotides: 4. The CDR3 is made up of 15 amino acids. The CDR3 reads CASSPRTSGADTQYF. The CDR3 nucleotides read TGTGCCAGCAGTCCTCGGACTAGCGGGGCAGATACGCAGTATTTT.

This clonotype has a handful of counts. The chain links TRBV20-1 to TRBJ1-1; 8 positions agree with TRBD1. This CDR3 is built from 13 residues. In germline, CDR1 is DFQATT, CDR2 SNEGSKA (reference sequence). V lost 6 bases, J lost 1 base, and 4 bases stayed unmatched. CDR3: CSAPTGANTEAFF. The CDR3 DNA sequence: TGCAGTGCGCCGACAGGGGCGAACACTGAAGCTTTCTTT.

This chain connects TRBV19 to TRBJ1-1, with TRBD1 matching over 8 bases. With 3 bases clipped from V and 3 bases from J, the junction kept 9 bases outside the gene matches. CDR3 length: 16 residues. CDR1 is LNHDA, CDR2 SQIVND, per germline (reference sequence). Here the CDR3 reads CASSIGRGRPDTEAFF. The CDR3 DNA follows: TGTGCCAGTAGTATTGGCAGGGGGCGGCCTGACACTGAAGCTTTCTTT.

The count of this clonotype is one. The V gene is TRBV14, the J gene TRBJ2-5; 14 positions agree with TRBD2. J was trimmed by 1 base and V by 4 bases; bases with no gene match: 5. Germline V gene lookup returns CDR1 SGHDN and CDR2 FVKESK. There are 17 residues in the CDR3. The CDR3: CASSRGLAGGLQETQYF. The DNA of the CDR3 is TGTGCCAGCAGCCGAGGACTAGCGGGAGGCCTCCAAGAGACCCAGTACTTC.

This clonotype has more than one count but fewer than ten. The chain combines TRBV29-1 with TRBJ1-1, with a tentative D call TRBD1 (5 bases). CDR3 length: 13 amino acids. Trimming shortened V by 3 bases and J by 2 bases, and 10 bases separated the two germline ends. CDR1 is SQVTM and CDR2 is ANQGSEA in the germline V gene. CDR3 residues: CSVEGQGNTEAFF. In DNA, the CDR3 is TGCAGCGTTGAGGGCCAGGGTAACACTGAAGCTTTCTTT.

V is TRBV6-5 and J is TRBJ2-1; TRBD2 matches 8 bases. V was clipped by 2 bases and J by 7 bases; unmatched bases: 10. Germline loops: CDR1 MNHEY, CDR2 SVGAGI. CDR3 length equals 16 residues. The DNA of the CDR3 is TGTGCCAGCAGTTACGACTTGCCGGGAGGGTCGAATGAGCAGTTCTTC. Its translation is CASSYDLPGGSNEQFF.

The chain has TRBV2 and TRBJ1-2; TRBD1 matches at 8 bases. In germline, CDR1 is SNHLY, CDR2 FYNNEI. V was pared by 8 bases and J by 3 bases, with 2 bases of the junction left unmatched. The CDR3 consists of 12 residues. CDR3 sequence reads: CASRDRYYGYTF. In DNA, the CDR3 is TGTGCCAGCCGGGACAGGTACTATGGCTACACCTTC.

The chain employs TRBV9 and TRBJ1-1; D remains unclear. The CDR3 extends over 14 amino acids. V gave up 3 bases and J gave up 4 bases, with 13 bases separating them. Looked up from germline, CDR1 is SGDLS and CDR2 is YYNGEE. DNA of the CDR3: TGTGCCAGCAGCGGTGGGGATGCCACCACTGAAGCTTTCTTT. Translating gives CASSGGDATTEAFF.